This T cell receptor (beta chain) derives from a study of response to subunit inactivated influenza vaccine. TCRdb passed the RT-PCR reads through MiXCR, listing each CDR3 protein once. The data show around 490,000 distinct CDR3 sequences, 7.6% seen once. The CDR3 runs to 17 residues. The V end was cut by 5 bases, the J end by 6 bases, with 22 bases between. Germline CDR1 and CDR2: WSHSY and SAAADI. The origin of this receptor is a man aged 45-69 years who received an inactivated influenza vaccine. J is TRBJ2-2 and V is TRBV10-2, with D possibly matching TRBD2 (6 bases). The source was PBMCs from blood, collected roughly 24 months after vaccination. The CDR3 DNA sequence: TGCGCCAGCAGTAAGAACGATCCGGGGGAATCAGCCGGGGAGCTGTTTTTT. Its translation: CASSKNDPGESAGELFF.